This passage covers 29 T cell receptor beta chains from one sample sequenced in a study of spatial heterogeneity in lung cancer. Broader study findings: Expanded intratumoral alpha and beta TCR counts tracked tumor mutation counts.

Time point: sample taken at primary tumor resection. Via MiXCR, TCRdb re-called the 5' RACE reads, giving one row per CDR3 protein. The table shows some 3,300 distinct CDR3 sequences, with approximately 5% occurring only once. No antigen has been identified for these receptors. The source material was lung tumor tissue, sampled at surgery. These receptors were obtained from a female donor with early-stage non-small cell lung cancer.

The V gene is TRBV19, the J gene TRBJ2-7, with 7 positions matching TRBD2. Per germline, CDR1 LNHDA and CDR2 SQIVND (reference sequence). The CDR3 consists of 14 residues. With 8 bases clipped from V and 5 bases from J, the junction kept 12 bases outside the gene matches. The CDR3 is CASASGDQRDEQYF. DNA of the CDR3: TGTGCCAGTGCCAGCGGGGACCAGCGGGACGAGCAGTACTTC. Looking up the rest from reference TRBV19 and TRBJ2-7 gives the full variable domain: DGGITQSPKYLFRKEGQNVTLSCEQNLNHDAMYWYRQDPGQGLRLIYYSQIVNDFQKGDIAEGYSVSREKKESFPLTVTSAQKNPTAFYLCASASGDQRDEQYFGPGTRLTVT.

This clonotype is classed as medium-sized (0.01 to 0.1%). V usage is TRBV30 and J usage is TRBJ2-2; 12 nucleotides agree with TRBD2. Germline CDR1 is GTSNPN and CDR2 is SVGIG (reference sequence). V lost 5 bases, J lost 6 bases, and 4 bases stayed unmatched. The CDR3 spans 14 residues. The CDR3 sequence: CAWGLAGGSGELFF. CDR3 nucleotide sequence: TGTGCCTGGGGTCTAGCGGGAGGGTCCGGGGAGCTGTTTTTT. The variable domain in full, with the rest retrieved from reference TRBV30 and TRBJ2-2, is SQTIHQWPATLVQPVGSPLSLECTVEGTSNPNLYWYRQAAGRGLQLLFYSVGIGQISSEVPQNLSASRPQDRQFILSSKKLLLSDSGFYLCAWGLAGGSGELFFGEGSRLTVL.

J is TRBJ2-1 and V is TRBV6-5, with TRBD1 identical over 9 bases. Germline CDR1 MNHEY, CDR2 SVGAGI. Losses at the gene ends were 4 bases for V and 3 bases for J; bases not matched to a gene: 4. This CDR3 region has 15 residues. The CDR3 loop is CASSWDRAHYNEQFF. The CDR3 DNA reads TGTGCCAGCAGTTGGGACAGGGCCCACTACAATGAGCAGTTCTTC.

This clonotype was recorded at least ten times. This rearrangement joins TRBV5-1 to TRBJ2-5, with 14 bases identical to TRBD2. With V trimmed by 4 bases and J by 2 bases, 10 bases remained unmatched. CDR1 is SGHRS, CDR2 YFSETQ, per germline. The CDR3 is made up of 18 amino acids. The CDR3 DNA sequence: TGCGCCAGCAGCGAGGGGACTAGCGGGAGTCTTACTCAAGAGACCCAGTACTTC. Residues: CASSEGTSGSLTQETQYF.

This clonotype has at least ten counts. This chain connects TRBV29-1 to TRBJ1-1, with D possibly being TRBD1 (6 bases). Trimming shortened V by 3 bases and J by 4 bases, and 9 bases separated the two germline ends. Germline V gene sequence: CDR1 SQVTM, CDR2 ANQGSEA. This CDR3 comprises 12 residues. The CDR3, as DNA: TGCAGCGTTGATACAGGGTTCACTGAAGCTTTCTTT. It translates to CSVDTGFTEAFF.

The table lists this clonotype with many counts. J is TRBJ2-2 and V is TRBV3-1; TRBD1 aligns across 9 bases. From germline, CDR1 is LGHDT and CDR2 YNNKEL (reference sequence). The J segment lost 5 bases and the V segment lost 3 bases, leaving 4 bases of the junction unmatched. The CDR3 totals 15 residues. Here the CDR3 reads CASSHGTGRTGELFF. The CDR3 coding sequence is TGTGCCAGCAGCCACGGGACAGGGCGGACCGGGGAGCTGTTTTTT. The whole variable domain, remainder taken from reference TRBV3-1 and TRBJ2-2, is DTAVSQTPKYLVTQMGNDKSIKCEQNLGHDTMYWYKQDSKKFLKIMFSYNNKELIINETVPNRFSPKSPDKAHLNLHINSLELGDSAVYFCASSHGTGRTGELFFGEGSRLTVL.

This clonotype was seen repeatedly, ten times or more. The chain links TRBV10-3 to TRBJ1-1; TRBD1 aligns across 8 bases. The CDR3 has 16 residues. CDR1 and CDR2 from the germline V gene are ENHRY and SYGVKD. J lost 5 bases, V lost 6 bases, and 14 bases had no gene match. Written as DNA, the CDR3 is TGTGCCATCAGGTTGGGACAGGCCGGATGGGGGACTGAAGCTTTCTTT. Protein product: CAIRLGQAGWGTEAFF.

This clonotype is medium-sized by share. The J gene is TRBJ2-2, the V gene TRBV12-3 or TRBV12-4; 8 nucleotides match TRBD1. V shed 2 bases and J 4 bases; nucleotides not matched to a gene: 6. The CDR3 sequence is 16 residues long. The CDR3 loop reads CASSLRQGMGTGELFF. DNA for the CDR3: TGTGCCAGCAGTTTAAGACAGGGGATGGGCACCGGGGAGCTGTTTTTT.

This clonotype was recorded only once. CDR3 amino acids: CASSLSPGAPYGYTF. The DNA of the CDR3 is TGTGCCAGCAGTTTATCTCCTGGAGCTCCCTATGGCTACACCTTC. The chain employs TRBV27 and TRBJ1-2; D remains unclear. CDR3 length: 15 residues. Germline V gives CDR1 MNHEY, CDR2 SMNVEV (reference sequence). V gave up 0 bases and J gave up 4 bases, with 12 bases separating them.

Judged by abundance, this clonotype is medium-sized. The V call is TRBV19, the J call TRBJ1-1; 8 nucleotides line up with TRBD1. Trimming removed 4 bases from V and 7 bases from J; junction bases left unmatched: 8. CDR1 is LNHDA, CDR2 SQIVND, per germline (reference sequence). The CDR3 is made up of 14 amino acids. The CDR3 nucleotides are TGTGCCAGTAGTACCAGACAGGGGCTAGGTGAAGCTTTCTTT. Translation gives CASSTRQGLGEAFF.

This clonotype is medium-sized. This rearrangement joins TRBV29-1 to TRBJ1-2; 8 nucleotides align to TRBD1. The J segment lost 7 bases and the V segment lost 2 bases, leaving 3 bases of the junction unmatched. The V gene's germline CDR1 is SQVTM and CDR2 ANQGSEA. This CDR3 is built from 12 residues. CDR3 nucleotide sequence: TGCAGCGTTGAACGGACAGGGCTTGGCTACACCTTC. Protein: CSVERTGLGYTF.

The rearrangement uses TRBV9 and TRBJ2-3; TRBD2 matches at 12 bases. This CDR3 has 16 residues. Germline lookup yields CDR1 SGDLS and CDR2 YYNGEE. Trimming removed 3 bases from V and 2 bases from J; junction bases left unmatched: 4. CDR3 region: CASSGGTSGLTDTQYF. The CDR3 region has the DNA TGTGCCAGCAGCGGCGGGACTAGCGGGCTCACAGATACGCAGTATTTT.

This clonotype was counted many times. The V gene is TRBV6-5, the J gene TRBJ1-6; 7 positions match TRBD1. The germline gives CDR1 MNHEY, CDR2 SVGAGI. CDR3 length: 15 amino acids. V trimming: 2 bases; J trimming: 8 bases; junction bases outside the gene matches: 6. The CDR3 nucleotides read TGTGCCAGCAGTTACACCACAGGGGACGATTCACCCCTCCACTTT. Translation gives CASSYTTGDDSPLHF.

This clonotype is medium-sized (0.01 to 0.1%). CDR3 in DNA: TGTGCCAGCAGCTTAAACACCGGGGAGCTGTTTTTT. Its protein is CASSLNTGELFF. The chain couples TRBV5-5 to TRBJ2-2; D unresolved. The V gene's germline CDR1 is SGHKS and CDR2 YYEKEE (reference sequence). The CDR3 is 12 residues long. With 2 bases removed from V and 2 bases from J, the gap between germline ends came to 1 base. Variable domain in full (rest from reference TRBV5-5 and TRBJ2-2): DAGVTQSPTHLIKTRGQQVTLRCSPISGHKSVSWYQQVLGQGPQFIFQYYEKEERGRGNFPDRFSARQFPNYSSELNVNALLLGDSALYLCASSLNTGELFFGEGSRLTVL.

Judged by abundance, this clonotype is medium-sized (0.01 to 0.1%). The CDR3 bases are TGTGCCAGCAGTGAATGGGAGGGGGCCTATGAGCAGTTCTTC. Protein product: CASSEWEGAYEQFF. The rearrangement uses TRBV2 and TRBJ2-1, with D tentatively TRBD1 or TRBD2 (7 bases each). Germline CDR1 SNHLY, CDR2 FYNNEI. There are 14 residues in the CDR3. V dropped 2 bases and J dropped 8 bases, with 13 bases sitting between them.

The V gene is TRBV3-1, the J gene TRBJ1-1; D possibly corresponds to TRBD1 (6 bases). Looked up from germline, CDR1 is LGHDT and CDR2 is YNNKEL (reference sequence). This CDR3 has 14 amino acids. The V end lost 4 bases, the J end lost 0 bases, and 9 bases lay between the germline ends. The CDR3 coding sequence is TGTGCCAGCAGCCGCAGGGGAATGAACACTGAAGCTTTCTTT. This translates into CASSRRGMNTEAFF.

This clonotype is labeled medium-sized. The chain couples TRBV7-3 to TRBJ2-7, with D maybe TRBD1 (6 bases). The CDR3 extends over 15 amino acids. Per germline, CDR1 SGHTA and CDR2 FQGTGA. Trimming stripped 5 bases from V and 3 bases from J, with 17 bases between. The CDR3: CASSARSGALYEQYF. CDR3 nucleotide sequence: TGTGCCAGCAGCGCACGGTCAGGGGCCCTCTACGAGCAGTACTTC.

The sample holds many counts of this clonotype. The chain combines TRBV6-6 with TRBJ1-4; 7 bases map to TRBD1. CDR1 MNHNY and CDR2 SVGAGI come from the germline V gene (reference sequence). Trimming removed 10 bases from V and 7 bases from J; junction bases left unmatched: 9. The CDR3 has 13 amino acids. CDR3 nucleotides: TGTGCCAACTCGGACAGGTTGAGTGAAAAACTGTTTTTT. This codes for CANSDRLSEKLFF.

In its sample, this clonotype is medium-sized (0.01 to 0.1%). The chain has TRBV6-5 and TRBJ1-2, with TRBD1 identical over 9 bases. There are 15 residues in the CDR3. CDR1 and CDR2 from the germline V gene are MNHEY and SVGAGI. With V trimmed by 2 bases and J by 6 bases, 7 bases remained unmatched. The CDR3 reads CASSYTRQGVDGYTF. The CDR3 bases are TGTGCCAGCAGTTACACCCGACAGGGGGTGGATGGCTACACCTTC.

This clonotype was found a few times. The chain uses TRBV5-5 and TRBJ2-7; 11 nucleotides agree with TRBD2. V lost 4 bases, J lost 2 bases, and 5 bases stayed unmatched. The CDR3 consists of 15 residues. In germline, CDR1 is SGHKS, CDR2 YYEKEE (reference sequence). The CDR3 sequence: CASSTLAGGPYEQYV. In DNA form, the CDR3 reads TGTGCCAGCAGCACCCTAGCGGGAGGCCCCTACGAGCAGTACGTC.

In this sample, this clonotype is medium-sized (0.01 to 0.1%). CDR3 nucleotides: TGCAGCGTTGATTTACAGGCAAACACCGGGGAGCTGTTTTTT. Translated: CSVDLQANTGELFF. The gene calls are TRBV29-1 and TRBJ2-2; D is possibly TRBD1 (5 bases). The CDR3 extends over 14 amino acids. The ends were cut back, 3 bases at V and 2 bases at J, with 10 bases in the middle. The germline V gene encodes CDR1 SQVTM and CDR2 ANQGSEA.

This clonotype is medium-sized within its sample. CDR3 region: CASSVGSVAYNEQFF. CDR3 DNA sequence: TGTGCCAGCAGCGTCGGGAGTGTCGCCTACAATGAGCAGTTCTTC. V is TRBV7-2 and J is TRBJ2-1; D is possibly TRBD2 (6 bases). The CDR3 is made up of 15 amino acids. V lost 5 bases, J lost 2 bases, and 13 bases lay in between. Germline lookup yields CDR1 SGHTA and CDR2 FQGNSA.

Relative to its sample, this clonotype is medium-sized. This chain uses TRBV20-1 with TRBJ2-1; D remains unclear. Germline V gene sequence: CDR1 DFQATT, CDR2 SNEGSKA (reference sequence). V lost 0 bases, J lost 5 bases, and 8 bases lay in between. The CDR3 covers 13 residues. The CDR3 DNA reads TGCAGTGCTAGAGATCCTAACCACAATGAGCAGTTCTTC. Amino acid sequence: CSARDPNHNEQFF.

This clonotype is deemed medium-sized. The CDR3 sequence is CSVEVDAYLSYNEQFF. CDR3 coding DNA: TGCAGCGTTGAAGTGGACGCATATCTCTCCTACAATGAGCAGTTCTTC. This chain joins TRBV29-1 and TRBJ2-1, with D uncertain. This CDR3 has 16 amino acids. Germline V gene data show CDR1 as SQVTM and CDR2 as ANQGSEA. Trimming took 1 base from V and 0 from J, leaving 13 bases between them.

This clonotype was seen many times. The chain carries TRBV27 and TRBJ2-2, with no clear D. The CDR3 covers 13 residues. V was trimmed by 8 bases and J by 1 base, leaving 8 bases between them. Germline V gene sequence: CDR1 MNHEY, CDR2 SMNVEV (reference sequence). CDR3: CASGFMNTGELFF. The CDR3 DNA follows: TGTGCCAGCGGATTTATGAACACCGGGGAGCTGTTTTTT.

By sample fraction, this clonotype is large. The gene calls are TRBV5-1 and TRBJ2-1, with 7 positions matching TRBD2. Germline CDR1 and CDR2: SGHRS and YFSETQ. The CDR3 contains 13 residues. Unmatched junction bases numbered 5, after V lost 5 bases and J lost 6 bases. The CDR3 DNA sequence: TGCGCCAGCAGGGCTAGCGGTTCCAATGAGCAGTTCTTC. Translation: CASRASGSNEQFF.

This clonotype is labeled as medium-sized. The chain links TRBV7-3 to TRBJ2-1, with 10 bases fitting TRBD2. J lost 9 bases, V lost 4 bases, and 9 bases had no gene match. Germline-derived CDR1 and CDR2 are SGHTA and FQGTGA. There are 15 residues in the CDR3. This chain's CDR3 is CASSSSGTSVPEQFF. Written as DNA, the CDR3 is TGTGCCAGCAGCTCCTCTGGGACTAGCGTGCCTGAGCAGTTCTTC.

By share, this clonotype counts as medium-sized. V and J are TRBV6-2 or TRBV6-3 and TRBJ1-2, with 7 bases identical to TRBD1. Trimming removed 2 bases from V and 4 bases from J; junction bases left unmatched: 4. CDR1 is MNHEY and CDR2 is SVGEGT in the germline V gene. This CDR3 comprises 14 residues. The DNA of the CDR3 is TGTGCCAGCAGTTACGACAGGGCGGTCTATGGCTACACCTTC. It codes for CASSYDRAVYGYTF.

This clonotype is judged medium-sized (0.01 to 0.1%). V usage is TRBV19 and J usage is TRBJ2-2, with 7 bases aligning to TRBD1. From germline, CDR1 is LNHDA and CDR2 SQIVND (reference sequence). The CDR3 length is 15 residues. V shed 7 bases and J 0 bases; nucleotides not matched to a gene: 5. The CDR3: CASTQGQPNTGELFF. The CDR3 region has the DNA TGTGCCAGTACCCAGGGACAGCCGAACACCGGGGAGCTGTTTTTT.